This T cell receptor (beta chain) came from a study of T cell repertoires in cytomegalovirus infection. This CDR3 spans 16 amino acids. V shed 8 bases, J shed 0 bases, and the junction held 11 bases outside the gene matches. Germline V gene data show CDR1 as MNHNS and CDR2 as SASEGT. TCRdb ran MiXCR on the reads and lists one entry per CDR3 protein. The sample consists of 150,000 to 190,000 distinct CDR3 sequences, 20% to 30% of them appearing once. Material: PBMCs. The chain employs TRBV6-1 and TRBJ1-1, with TRBD1 matching 8 bases. This TCR was sampled from a human donor in good health (CMV status not recorded). Some clones in this sample may be carry-over from other donors' samples. DNA of the CDR3: TGTGCCAGCCGGGACAGGATCCCCTCAATGAACACTGAAGCTTTCTTT. This gives the protein CASRDRIPSMNTEAFF.